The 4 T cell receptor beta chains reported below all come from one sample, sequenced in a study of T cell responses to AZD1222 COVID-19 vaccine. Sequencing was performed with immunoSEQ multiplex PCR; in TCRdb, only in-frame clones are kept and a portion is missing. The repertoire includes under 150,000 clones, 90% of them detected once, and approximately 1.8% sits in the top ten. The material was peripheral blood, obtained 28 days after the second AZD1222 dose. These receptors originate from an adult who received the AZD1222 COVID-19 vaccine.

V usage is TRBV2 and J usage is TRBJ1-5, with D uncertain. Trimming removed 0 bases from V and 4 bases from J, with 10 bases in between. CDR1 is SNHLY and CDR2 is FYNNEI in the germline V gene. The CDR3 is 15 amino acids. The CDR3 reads CASSEALLENQPQHF. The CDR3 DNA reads TGTGCCAGCAGTGAAGCGCTTCTGGAGAATCAGCCCCAGCATTTT.

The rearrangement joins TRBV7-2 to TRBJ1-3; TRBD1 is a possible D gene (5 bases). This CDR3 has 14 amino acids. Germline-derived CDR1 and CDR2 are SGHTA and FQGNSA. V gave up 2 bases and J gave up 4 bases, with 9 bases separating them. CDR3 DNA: TGTGCCAGCAGCTTACGGGGGATGGGAAACACCATATATTTT. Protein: CASSLRGMGNTIYF.

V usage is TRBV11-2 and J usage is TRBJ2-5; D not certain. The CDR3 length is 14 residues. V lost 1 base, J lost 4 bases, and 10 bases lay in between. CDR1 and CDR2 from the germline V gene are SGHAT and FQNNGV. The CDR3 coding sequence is TGTGCCAGCAGCTTAGTGGACCTACTAGAGACCCAGTACTTC. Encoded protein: CASSLVDLLETQYF.

CDR3 sequence (DNA): TGTGCCACCAGCAGATGGGAGGGATTTGGAAACACCATATATTTT. Its protein is CATSRWEGFGNTIYF. The J gene is TRBJ1-3, the V gene TRBV15; D is uncertain. V was clipped by 2 bases and J by 3 bases, with 11 bases between them. The germline V gene has CDR1 LNHNV and CDR2 YYDKDF (reference sequence). The CDR3 spans 15 residues.